The T cell receptor beta chain described here comes from a study of CD8+ T cells in alopecia areata. Whole-study context: After 6 to 18 months of tofacitinib, follow-up continued 6 months off drug. Notes on the study in general: For lesional scalp, especially alopecia totalis/universalis, clonality was higher than in normal scalp.

The authors extracted RNA and reverse transcribed it into cDNA as the sequencing template. Produced via immunoSEQ multiplex PCR; TCRdb's table is partial and in-frame only. The data show about 120,000 clones, with 50% to 75% seen just once and 10% to 15% held by the top ten. V lost 0 bases, J lost 3 bases, and 12 bases lay in between. This CDR3 region has 15 residues. From germline, CDR1 is MNHEY and CDR2 SVGAGI. Treatment of the sample: oral pan-JAK inhibitor, 5-10 mg twice daily. Alopecia areata patients provided lesional scalp punch biopsies and peripheral blood. Regarding this clone: Its antigen is currently unknown.

This clonotype was obtained from a human donor with alopecia areata. The sample consisted of CD8+ T cells sorted from blood, taken at week 24, from a patient treated with tofacitinib. This rearrangement joins TRBV6-5 to TRBJ2-7; D is undetermined. The DNA for the CDR3 is TGTGCCAGCAGTTACTCGATAGCAGGAGACTACGAGCAGTACTTC. Its protein product is CASSYSIAGDYEQYF.